These 29 T cell receptor beta chains were sequenced from one sample in a study of blood T cell repertoires in COVID-19. Data came from immunoSEQ multiplex PCR; TCRdb stores just in-frame clones and leaves some out. The data show 250,000 to 300,000 clones, 65% to 90% seen once. The sequenced sample consisted of peripheral blood. These receptors came from a man aged 50 or older with active or convalescent COVID-19.

The rearrangement joins TRBV27 to TRBJ1-5, with D possibly matching TRBD1 (5 bases). The germline gives CDR1 MNHEY, CDR2 SMNVEV (reference sequence). V was cut by 3 bases and J by 1 base, with 10 bases left in between. The CDR3 has 15 residues. This CDR3 is CASSFSGGSNQPQHF. The CDR3 nucleotides read TGTGCCAGCAGTTTTAGCGGGGGGAGCAATCAGCCCCAGCATTTT.

This chain uses TRBV7-9 with TRBJ2-3; 9 bases align to TRBD2. V lost 2 bases, J lost 5 bases, and 5 bases stayed unmatched. This CDR3 spans 15 amino acids. CDR1 SEHNR and CDR2 FQNEAQ come from the germline V gene (reference sequence). CDR3 loop: CASSLKAGGRDTQYF. CDR3 nucleotides: TGTGCCAGCAGCTTAAAAGCGGGAGGTCGAGATACGCAGTATTTT.

This clone was detected a few times. The gene calls are TRBV2 and TRBJ1-1, with TRBD1 as a possible D gene (6 bases). This CDR3 contains 15 residues. V lost 2 bases, J lost 1 base, and 11 bases lay in between. Germline V lookup: CDR1 SNHLY, CDR2 FYNNEI. The CDR3: CASSETGHPNTEAFF. CDR3 DNA: TGTGCCAGCAGTGAAACGGGACACCCGAACACTGAAGCTTTCTTT.

The V call is TRBV9, the J call TRBJ2-2; the D is unclear. Germline CDR1 and CDR2: SGDLS and YYNGEE. Trimming removed 0 bases from V and 4 bases from J, with 10 bases in between. The CDR3 loop spans 15 amino acids. DNA of the CDR3: TGTGCCAGCAGCGTAGGGCAAAGTGGCACCGGGGAGCTGTTTTTT. Residues: CASSVGQSGTGELFF.

This chain connects TRBV4-2 to TRBJ1-1; perhaps TRBD1 as D (5 bases). Germline CDR1 LGHNA, CDR2 YNFKEQ. This CDR3 has 14 amino acids. V lost 2 bases to trimming and J lost 4 bases, with 11 bases between them. For the CDR3, the DNA is TGTGCCAGCAGCCAATGGGCGGGGGGCACTGAAGCTTTCTTT. It yields the protein CASSQWAGGTEAFF.

CDR3 DNA: TGTGCCAGTCGACAGGGCGGAGGGTACGAGCAGTACTTC. It yields the protein CASRQGGGYEQYF. The chain has TRBV6-5 and TRBJ2-7; possible D gene TRBD1, 7 bases. CDR3 length: 13 residues. Trimming removed 9 bases at V and 4 bases at J, with 16 bases between. Germline V gene lookup returns CDR1 MNHEY and CDR2 SVGAGI.

V is TRBV2 and J is TRBJ1-2; TRBD1 aligns across 8 bases. Germline V gives CDR1 SNHLY, CDR2 FYNNEI. After removal of 7 bases from V and 2 bases from J, the junction contained 12 bases not matched to a gene. CDR3 size: 16 residues. The CDR3 sequence: CASNFGTGGLNYGYTF. The CDR3 DNA reads as TGTGCCAGCAACTTCGGAACAGGGGGTCTCAACTATGGCTACACCTTC.

J is TRBJ2-7 and V is TRBV7-9; the D is unclear. The germline V and J ends were trimmed by 4 bases and 7 bases, with 8 bases remaining between them. This CDR3 is built from 11 residues. CDR1 SEHNR and CDR2 FQNEAQ come from the germline V gene (reference sequence). CDR3 protein: CASSSGLEQYF. CDR3 DNA: TGTGCCAGCAGCTCTGGCCTGGAGCAGTACTTC.

This chain joins TRBV5-4 and TRBJ2-3; 7 bases fit TRBD2. The CDR3 loop spans 16 amino acids. Per germline, CDR1 SGHNT and CDR2 YYREEE (reference sequence). The ends lost 4 bases at V and 5 bases at J; junction bases unmatched: 13. CDR3: CASSPSGLAARDTQYF. DNA of the CDR3: TGTGCCAGCAGCCCCAGCGGGCTAGCGGCGCGAGATACGCAGTATTTT.

This chain joins TRBV5-4 and TRBJ2-4; 8 positions agree with TRBD1. The CDR3 contains 13 residues. Germline loops: CDR1 SGHNT, CDR2 YYREEE (reference sequence). Unmatched junction bases numbered 3, after V lost 7 bases and J lost 3 bases. CDR3 nucleotide sequence: TGTGCCAGCGGACAGGGAGACAAAAACATTCAGTACTTC. It specifies CASGQGDKNIQYF.

This chain links TRBV2 with TRBJ1-1; weak D call: TRBD1 (6 bases). The CDR3 is made up of 14 amino acids. The ends were cut back, 7 bases at V and 0 bases at J, with 12 bases in the middle. CDR1 and CDR2 from the germline V gene are SNHLY and FYNNEI. CDR3 residues: CASTLGQLNTEAFF. In DNA form, the CDR3 reads TGTGCCAGCACCCTAGGACAGTTGAACACTGAAGCTTTCTTT.

In its sample, this clone was seen once. V and J are TRBV29-1 and TRBJ1-2, with 7 bases lining up with TRBD1. From germline, CDR1 is SQVTM and CDR2 ANQGSEA. This CDR3 spans 13 amino acids. Trimming took 8 bases from V and 4 from J; bases not matched to a gene: 10. CDR3 residues: CSPERGRCYGYTF. For the CDR3, the DNA is TGCAGCCCTGAGAGGGGGCGCTGCTATGGCTACACCTTC.

This chain uses TRBV7-9 with TRBJ1-2; 7 bases line up with TRBD1. The germline V gene has CDR1 SEHNR and CDR2 FQNEAQ (reference sequence). V gave up 5 bases and J gave up 4 bases; unmatched junction bases: 10. This CDR3 contains 15 residues. The CDR3 region has the DNA TGTGCCAGCAGCCTTGGACAGGTCCCCTCCTATGGCTACACCTTC. Encoded protein: CASSLGQVPSYGYTF.

V gene TRBV2 combines with J gene TRBJ1-6, with D perhaps TRBD1 (6 bases). The germline CDR1 and CDR2 sequences are SNHLY and FYNNEI. The CDR3 contains 14 residues. Trimming took off 5 bases at V and 7 bases at J, with 12 bases between the two ends. This CDR3 reads CASSRGGTNSPLHF. The CDR3 coding sequence is TGTGCCAGCAGTAGAGGGGGAACCAATTCACCCCTCCACTTT.

This chain uses TRBV5-4 with TRBJ2-3; D may be TRBD1 (6 bases). The germline V and J ends were trimmed by 6 bases and 2 bases, with 13 bases remaining between them. The CDR3 contains 14 residues. Germline V gene data show CDR1 as SGHNT and CDR2 as YYREEE (reference sequence). In DNA, the CDR3 is TGTGCCAGCACATCGGGACAATCCACAGATACGCAGTATTTT. This codes for CASTSGQSTDTQYF.

The chain couples TRBV28 to TRBJ1-6; perhaps TRBD1 as D (6 bases). From germline, CDR1 is MDHEN and CDR2 SYDVKM. CDR3 size: 17 residues. V dropped 2 bases and J dropped 11 bases, with 22 bases sitting between them. In DNA, the CDR3 is TGTGCCAGCAGTTTAAGTTCCCCGGGGGGCGAAGGGACACCCCTCCACTTT. Translation gives CASSLSSPGGEGTPLHF.

The chain is built from TRBV27 and TRBJ1-2; D may be TRBD1 (6 bases). Germline V lookup: CDR1 MNHEY, CDR2 SMNVEV (reference sequence). The CDR3 extends over 16 amino acids. The V end lost 6 bases, the J end lost 1 base, and 18 bases lay between the germline ends. The CDR3 bases are TGTGCCAGCAGGCGAAACGGGGCAGGGGTTAACTATGGCTACACCTTC. It yields the protein CASRRNGAGVNYGYTF.

This CDR3 reads CASRTSGFMNTEAFF. DNA for the CDR3: TGTGCCAGCAGGACGTCAGGTTTTATGAACACTGAAGCTTTCTTT. The chain combines TRBV2 with TRBJ1-1; no clear D gene. The CDR3 sequence is 15 residues long. The ends were cut back, 6 bases at V and 0 bases at J, with 14 bases in the middle. Per the germline V gene, CDR1 is SNHLY and CDR2 is FYNNEI.

This sequence joins TRBV28 and TRBJ1-2; possibly TRBD1 for D (5 bases). Trimming shortened V by 6 bases and J by 4 bases, and 15 bases separated the two germline ends. The CDR3 is 14 amino acids. Germline V gene sequence: CDR1 MDHEN, CDR2 SYDVKM. CDR3 loop: CASSPTWGSYGYTF. CDR3 sequence (DNA): TGTGCCAGCAGCCCTACTTGGGGCAGCTATGGCTACACCTTC.

Only a few counts were recorded for this clone. The chain carries TRBV12-5 and TRBJ1-1; 9 positions agree with TRBD1. The ends lost 3 bases at V and 2 bases at J; junction bases unmatched: 10. Per germline, CDR1 LGHNT and CDR2 FRNRAP. The CDR3 sequence is 17 residues long. CDR3 sequence reads: CASGLSNGGQGNTEAFF. In DNA form, the CDR3 reads TGTGCTAGTGGTTTATCGAATGGGGGACAGGGAAACACTGAAGCTTTCTTT.

This clone was seen many times. The rearrangement links TRBV30 to TRBJ1-5; D remains unclear. Deletions cut 3 bases from V and 3 bases from J, with 9 bases between. The CDR3 extends over 13 amino acids. Germline CDR1 GTSNPN, CDR2 SVGIG (reference sequence). Here the CDR3 DNA reads TGTGCCTGGAGCTCGGGGTTCAATCAGCCCCAGCATTTT. Translated, it gives CAWSSGFNQPQHF.

The genes are TRBV4-2 and TRBJ1-1; D gene unclear. CDR3 size: 11 residues. Germline V lookup: CDR1 LGHNA, CDR2 YNFKEQ. The V and J ends lost 6 bases and 2 bases respectively, with 4 bases between them. In DNA form, the CDR3 reads TGTGCCAGCAGTATAAACACTGAAGCTTTCTTT. Protein sequence: CASSINTEAFF.

For the CDR3, the DNA is TGCGCCAGCAGCCAAGGGACAGGGGGCTCCTACGAGCAGTACTTC. This translates into CASSQGTGGSYEQYF. The chain has TRBV5-1 and TRBJ2-7, with TRBD1 identical over 11 bases. V gave up 4 bases and J gave up 0 bases; unmatched junction bases: 3. The CDR3 is 15 amino acids. Germline lookup yields CDR1 SGHRS and CDR2 YFSETQ.

The chain joins TRBV28 to TRBJ1-2; tentative D call: TRBD1 (6 bases). Looked up from germline, CDR1 is MDHEN and CDR2 is SYDVKM. This CDR3 comprises 14 residues. Deletions cut 2 bases from V and 4 bases from J, with 11 bases between. The chain's CDR3 is CASSLGGGPYGYTF. CDR3 in DNA: TGTGCCAGCAGTTTAGGGGGGGGCCCCTATGGCTACACCTTC.

The rearrangement uses TRBV6-2 or TRBV6-3 and TRBJ2-7, with TRBD1 matching 9 bases. V dropped 6 bases and J dropped 3; count of bases not matched to a gene: 6. This CDR3 is built from 14 residues. From germline, CDR1 is MNHEY and CDR2 SVGEGT. The CDR3 region has the DNA TGTGCCAGCAGCCCCACAGGGGGCAGCTACGAGCAGTACTTC. It codes for CASSPTGGSYEQYF.

This chain joins TRBV5-6 and TRBJ1-2, with D possibly being TRBD1 (6 bases). This CDR3 is 17 amino acids long. The V end was cut by 2 bases, the J end by 3 bases, with 20 bases between. Germline loops: CDR1 SGHDT, CDR2 YYEEEE. CDR3 sequence: CASSLWTASEGYYGYTF. DNA of the CDR3: TGTGCCAGCAGCTTATGGACAGCCTCCGAGGGGTACTATGGCTACACCTTC.

The CDR3 spells CASSSYVARGTDTQYF. The CDR3 bases are TGTGCCAGCAGCTCATACGTGGCGAGGGGGACAGATACGCAGTATTTT. The rearrangement joins TRBV7-6 to TRBJ2-3; TRBD1 is a possible D gene (6 bases). Trimming took off 4 bases at V and 3 bases at J, with 17 bases between the two ends. Germline CDR1 reads SGHVS; CDR2 reads FNYEAQ. CDR3 length equals 16 residues.

The chain links TRBV11-2 to TRBJ1-5, with D perhaps matching TRBD1 (5 bases). Germline lookup yields CDR1 SGHAT and CDR2 FQNNGV. The V gene lost 4 bases and the J gene lost 7 bases, with 8 bases spanning the gap. The CDR3 runs 12 residues. The CDR3: CASSSQGQPQHF. DNA of the CDR3: TGTGCCAGCAGCTCGCAGGGACAGCCCCAGCATTTT. Supplemented by reference TRBV11-2 and TRBJ1-5, the full variable domain reads EAGVAQSPRYKIIEKRQSVAFWCNPISGHATLYWYQQILGQGPKLLIQFQNNGVVDDSQLPKDRFSAERLKGVDSTLKIQPAKLEDSAVYLCASSSQGQPQHFGDGTRLSIL.

V is TRBV4-2 and J is TRBJ2-7, with D possibly TRBD1 on 5 matching bases. The CDR3 is 15 amino acids. Trimming left V 0 bases short and J 1 base short, with 10 bases between. Germline V gives CDR1 LGHNA, CDR2 YNFKEQ. CDR3 nucleotides: TGTGCCAGCAGCCAAGATGGGGCTAATTCCTACGAGCAGTACTTC. Translating it yields CASSQDGANSYEQYF.